This T cell receptor (beta chain) was profiled in a study of CD8+ T cells in alopecia areata. Study details: For the treated group, dosing was oral tofacitinib at 5 to 10 mg twice daily. Study observations and caveats: Elevated clonality characterized lesional scalp relative to normal scalp, particularly in alopecia totalis/universalis. Tofacitinib did not eliminate many expanded lesional clones from scalp or blood.

The treatment was: oral pan-JAK inhibitor, 5-10 mg twice daily. Obtained from alopecia areata patients were lesional scalp punch biopsies along with peripheral blood. As concerns this clone: Its specificity is not known.

Extracted from the samples, RNA was reverse transcribed into cDNA to serve as the sequencing template. This table comes from immunoSEQ multiplex PCR, and its TCRdb copy is limited to in-frame clones, with some not included. The sample has more than 100,000 clones, 50% to 55% seen once. The CDR3 covers 15 residues. J lost 1 base, V lost 2 bases, and 5 bases had no gene match. Germline assignment: CDR1 GTSNPN and CDR2 SVGIG (reference sequence). The sample was CD4+ T cells sorted from blood, taken at week 4, from a patient treated with tofacitinib. The source is a human donor with alopecia areata. The chain joins TRBV30 to TRBJ2-3; 8 bases map to TRBD2. The DNA for the CDR3 is TGTGCCTGGAGTCGCAATAGCGGGGGCACAGATACGCAGTATTTT. Translating gives CAWSRNSGGTDTQYF.